The 30 T cell receptor beta chains given below trace back to one sample, sequenced in a study of neurological immune-mediated disorders. MiXCR, run by TCRdb on the 5' RACE reads, gives a single entry per CDR3 protein. The sample includes some 60,000 distinct CDR3 sequences, around a tenth of them seen just once. Regarding time point: longitudinal time-point 1 (baseline). The sample consisted of PBMCs. The receptors here all came from a male donor with HTLV-1-associated myelopathy (HAM/TSP).

This clonotype showed up just a few times. The chain recombines TRBV7-6 with TRBJ2-3, with 10 bases that match TRBD2. Germline CDR1 is SGHVS and CDR2 is FNYEAQ. This CDR3 has 18 amino acids. Trimming took 1 base from V and 6 from J; bases not matched to a gene: 13. This CDR3 reads CASSLVGSSGGAMDTQYF. In nucleotides, the CDR3 is TGTGCCAGCAGCTTAGTCGGATCTAGCGGGGGCGCAATGGATACGCAGTATTTT.

This clonotype was detected many times. This chain joins TRBV7-2 and TRBJ2-1; 9 positions agree with TRBD2. J was trimmed by 6 bases and V by 6 bases; bases with no gene match: 12. Germline V gene lookup returns CDR1 SGHTA and CDR2 FQGNSA. This CDR3 is built from 16 residues. The CDR3: CASSGGSAGGRNEQFF. The CDR3, as DNA: TGTGCCAGCAGTGGGGGTTCGGCGGGGGGGCGCAATGAGCAGTTCTTC.

There are many counts of this clonotype. The rearrangement links TRBV5-1 to TRBJ2-5, with 7 bases lining up with TRBD2. The V gene's germline CDR1 is SGHRS and CDR2 YFSETQ. The CDR3 has 14 amino acids. Losses at the gene ends were 4 bases for V and 1 base for J; bases not matched to a gene: 4. The CDR3 loop reads CASSIAGVQETQYF. The CDR3 coding sequence is TGCGCCAGCAGCATTGCGGGGGTCCAAGAGACCCAGTACTTC.

This clonotype was found a few times. This chain connects TRBV7-9 to TRBJ2-1; no clear D. The V end was cut by 4 bases, the J end by 9 bases, with 19 bases between. Germline V gene lookup returns CDR1 SEHNR and CDR2 FQNEAQ (reference sequence). The CDR3 runs 15 residues. Here the CDR3 DNA reads TGTGCCAGCAGCTCCCGTGGGCCTGCGGTGGGTGAGCAGTTCTTC. This sequence encodes CASSSRGPAVGEQFF.

The chain uses TRBV2 and TRBJ2-5; weak D call: TRBD1 (5 bases). CDR3 length equals 17 residues. Germline-derived CDR1 and CDR2 are SNHLY and FYNNEI. The ends were cut back, 2 bases at V and 1 base at J, with 17 bases in the middle. The CDR3 DNA reads as TGTGCCAGCAGTGAAAATGACGGCCCCAGGGCCCAAGAGACCCAGTACTTC. This translates into CASSENDGPRAQETQYF.

This clonotype appeared many times. The CDR3 nucleotides read TGTGCCATCAGTGAGTCAGGAGGGACTAGTTTGTCCGAGCAGTACTTC. This translates into CAISESGGTSLSEQYF. The V call is TRBV10-3, the J call TRBJ2-7, with 8 bases matching TRBD2. Germline-derived CDR1 and CDR2 are ENHRY and SYGVKD. Germline trimming cut 0 bases from V and 6 bases from J; bases unmatched to any gene: 10. The CDR3 has 16 residues.

In its sample, this clonotype was seen many times. The chain links TRBV2 to TRBJ2-4, with D tentatively TRBD2 (6 bases). The CDR3 spans 15 residues. The germline gives CDR1 SNHLY, CDR2 FYNNEI. The V end lost 6 bases, the J end lost 6 bases, and 18 bases lay between the germline ends. The CDR3 nucleotides are TGTGCCAGCAGATACGGGACGGCGGGGAGAAACATTCAGTACTTC. Its protein is CASRYGTAGRNIQYF.

This clonotype was seen many times. This sequence joins TRBV9 and TRBJ2-5, with D perhaps matching TRBD2 (5 bases). Looked up from germline, CDR1 is SGDLS and CDR2 is YYNGEE. V lost 0 bases and J 5 bases, leaving 17 bases between the germline ends. The CDR3 length is 16 residues. The CDR3 spells CASSVGVDASGETQYF. The CDR3 DNA sequence: TGTGCCAGCAGCGTAGGGGTGGACGCGTCGGGGGAGACCCAGTACTTC.

In this sample, this clonotype turned up many times. The chain has TRBV10-3 and TRBJ1-1; D remains unclear. This CDR3 region has 14 residues. Germline assignment: CDR1 ENHRY and CDR2 SYGVKD. Trimming took 3 bases from V and 0 from J, leaving 8 bases between them. CDR3 nucleotides: TGTGCCATCAGTGAACCTGGCTTGAACACTGAAGCTTTCTTT. It codes for CAISEPGLNTEAFF.

This clonotype was counted at least ten times. The chain employs TRBV5-5 and TRBJ1-2, with D possibly being TRBD1 (5 bases). The CDR3 totals 16 residues. Trimming removed 0 bases at V and 5 bases at J, with 17 bases between. Germline values: CDR1 SGHKS, CDR2 YYEKEE (reference sequence). This CDR3 is CASSLGFAGTEYGYTF. CDR3 DNA sequence: TGTGCCAGCAGCTTGGGATTTGCGGGGACTGAGTATGGCTACACCTTC.

This clonotype was counted a few times. The chain couples TRBV14 to TRBJ2-7; D uncertain. Looked up from germline, CDR1 is SGHDN and CDR2 is FVKESK. The CDR3 is 15 amino acids. With 0 bases removed from V and 3 bases from J, the gap between germline ends came to 12 bases. The CDR3 region is CASSQDLGPDYEQYF. The CDR3 DNA reads TGTGCCAGCAGCCAAGATCTCGGGCCGGACTACGAGCAGTACTTC.

In its sample, this clonotype was seen many times. The genes are TRBV20-1 and TRBJ2-5; perhaps TRBD1 as D (5 bases). The CDR3 runs to 12 residues. From germline, CDR1 is DFQATT and CDR2 SNEGSKA (reference sequence). Trimming cost V 5 bases and J 1 base, with 8 bases left between them. This CDR3 is CSASGIQETQYF. The CDR3 coding sequence is TGCAGTGCTTCAGGGATCCAAGAGACCCAGTACTTC.

This clonotype was counted ten times or more. The chain employs TRBV7-8 and TRBJ2-7; the D gene is possibly TRBD2 (5 bases). Germline V gene lookup returns CDR1 SGHVS and CDR2 FQNEAQ. Trimming removed 0 bases at V and 6 bases at J, with 12 bases between. The CDR3 extends over 14 amino acids. CDR3 coding DNA: TGTGCCAGCAGCTTAGCACGTCTAGCCTCCGAGCAGTACTTC. Its translation: CASSLARLASEQYF.

This clonotype was observed at least ten times. The V and J genes are TRBV5-1 and TRBJ2-7; tentatively, D is TRBD1 (5 bases). CDR1 is SGHRS, CDR2 YFSETQ, per germline. Between the trimmed V and J ends, which lost 3 bases and 1 base, there was a span of 11 bases. This CDR3 has 14 residues. CDR3 sequence (DNA): TGCGCCAGCAGCTACTTTGACAGTTCCTACGAGCAGTACTTC. Residues: CASSYFDSSYEQYF.

This clonotype was seen ten or more times. The chain joins TRBV15 to TRBJ2-5; possibly TRBD1 for D (7 bases). This CDR3 spans 17 amino acids. Germline V gene lookup returns CDR1 LNHNV and CDR2 YYDKDF (reference sequence). Trimming removed 0 bases from V and 2 bases from J, with 16 bases in between. CDR3 sequence reads: CATSRDWAGGRQETQYF. CDR3 sequence (DNA): TGTGCCACCAGCAGAGATTGGGCAGGGGGGAGGCAAGAGACCCAGTACTTC.

This clonotype has at least ten counts. V gene TRBV5-1 combines with J gene TRBJ2-3; perhaps TRBD1 as D (6 bases). CDR1 SGHRS and CDR2 YFSETQ come from the germline V gene. CDR3 size: 15 residues. V gave up 2 bases and J gave up 3 bases, with 13 bases separating them. CDR3 sequence: CASSFILDRTDTQYF. CDR3 nucleotides: TGCGCCAGCAGCTTTATCCTGGACAGAACAGATACGCAGTATTTT.

This clonotype was seen repeatedly, ten times or more. The chain couples TRBV28 to TRBJ1-2; D is possibly TRBD1 (6 bases). CDR1 is MDHEN and CDR2 is SYDVKM in the germline V gene. The CDR3 contains 13 residues. V lost 1 base to trimming and J lost 8 bases, with 11 bases between them. In DNA form, the CDR3 reads TGTGCCAGCAGTTTATTGAGGGGGACGGGCTACACCTTC. It codes for CASSLLRGTGYTF.

This clonotype was detected many times. V is TRBV4-3 and J is TRBJ2-5; D is ambiguous. Between the trimmed V and J ends, which lost 2 bases and 2 bases, there was a span of 12 bases. The CDR3 has 15 residues. Per germline, CDR1 LGHNA and CDR2 YSLEER. CDR3 sequence (DNA): TGCGCCAGCAGCCAATCTAAGGGTGGACAAGAGACCCAGTACTTC. Translation: CASSQSKGGQETQYF.

The gene calls are TRBV11-2 and TRBJ1-1; possible D gene TRBD1, 5 bases. The CDR3 has 16 residues. The V gene's germline CDR1 is SGHAT and CDR2 FQNNGV. V was pared by 5 bases and J by 1 base, with 17 bases between. The CDR3 protein is CASSPVRGRPNTEAFF. CDR3 DNA: TGTGCCAGCAGCCCCGTTCGGGGCAGGCCGAACACTGAAGCTTTCTTT.

This clonotype was seen repeatedly, ten times or more. J is TRBJ1-6 and V is TRBV28; D uncertain. Germline CDR1 and CDR2: MDHEN and SYDVKM. This CDR3 comprises 11 residues. The V end lost 6 bases, the J end lost 14 bases, and 11 bases lay between the germline ends. The DNA of the CDR3 is TGTGCCAGCAGGTCAGATACGACCCTCCACTTT. This codes for CASRSDTTLHF.

This clonotype was counted at least ten times. The chain links TRBV18 to TRBJ2-7, with D perhaps assigned TRBD1 or TRBD2 (5 bases each). The ends were cut back, 3 bases at V and 3 bases at J, with 15 bases in the middle. This CDR3 contains 15 residues. Per germline, CDR1 KGHSH and CDR2 LQKENI. CDR3: CASSPFEGTDYEQYF. DNA of the CDR3: TGTGCCAGCTCACCCTTTGAGGGGACCGACTACGAGCAGTACTTC. The full variable domain, in which reference TRBV18 and TRBJ2-7 provide the parts outside the CDR3, is NAGVMQNPRHLVRRRGQEARLRCSPMKGHSHVYWYRQLPEEGLKFMVYLQKENIIDESGMPKERFSAEFPKEGPSILRIQQVVRGDSAAYFCASSPFEGTDYEQYFGPGTRLTVT.

This clonotype was counted at least ten times. This chain uses TRBV18 with TRBJ1-1; unclear D gene. With 3 bases removed from V and 7 bases from J, the gap between germline ends came to 21 bases. This CDR3 is 16 amino acids long. Germline V lookup: CDR1 KGHSH, CDR2 LQKENI. The CDR3 coding sequence is TGTGCCAGCTCACCGAATGGACTGGGGAGGGAGGATGAAGCTTTCTTT. Translation gives CASSPNGLGREDEAFF.

This clonotype came up many times. J is TRBJ2-3 and V is TRBV20-1, with D possibly matching TRBD2 (6 bases). Per the germline V gene, CDR1 is DFQATT and CDR2 is SNEGSKA (reference sequence). This CDR3 is 15 amino acids long. The V gene lost 6 bases and the J gene lost 2 bases, with 18 bases spanning the gap. CDR3 nucleotides: TGCAGTGCCATATTCGGGGGTTCACACACAGATACGCAGTATTTT. Residues: CSAIFGGSHTDTQYF.

The V call is TRBV5-1, the J call TRBJ2-7; unclear D gene. The CDR3 has 13 residues. Germline loops: CDR1 SGHRS, CDR2 YFSETQ. The germline V and J ends were trimmed by 4 bases and 5 bases, with 13 bases remaining between them. CDR3 in amino acids: CASSMQERDEQYF. The CDR3 DNA sequence: TGCGCCAGCAGCATGCAGGAAAGGGACGAGCAGTACTTC. Full variable domain (outside the CDR3, taken from reference TRBV5-1 and TRBJ2-7): KAGVTQTPRYLIKTRGQQVTLSCSPISGHRSVSWYQQTPGQGLQFLFEYFSETQRNKGNFPGRFSGRQFSNSRSEMNVSTLELGDSALYLCASSMQERDEQYFGPGTRLTVT.

This clonotype was seen at least ten times. The chain combines TRBV29-1 with TRBJ1-1; D remains unclear. Trimming stripped 0 bases from V and 3 bases from J, with 2 bases between. Germline assignment: CDR1 SQVTM and CDR2 ANQGSEA. The CDR3 length is 11 residues. The CDR3 DNA sequence: TGCAGCGTTGAAGATCACACTGAAGCTTTCTTT. Amino acid sequence: CSVEDHTEAFF.

This clonotype was counted many times. V and J are TRBV7-3 and TRBJ2-3; TRBD2 matches at 7 bases. This CDR3 has 15 amino acids. The germline V gene encodes CDR1 SGHTA and CDR2 FQGTGA. The J segment lost 1 base and the V segment lost 5 bases, leaving 6 bases of the junction unmatched. The CDR3 nucleotides read TGTGCCAGCAGCCTAAGCGGGGTCCGCACAGATACGCAGTATTTT. It translates to CASSLSGVRTDTQYF. Together with reference TRBV7-3 and TRBJ2-3, the CDR3 gives the full variable domain: GAGVSQTPSNKVTEKGKYVELRCDPISGHTALYWYRQSLGQGPEFLIYFQGTGAADDSGLPNDRFFAVRPEGSVSTLKIQRTERGDSAVYLCASSLSGVRTDTQYFGPGTRLTVL.

This clonotype was observed many times. The chain joins TRBV29-1 to TRBJ1-1, with 9 bases that match TRBD1. This CDR3 comprises 14 residues. Germline assignment: CDR1 SQVTM and CDR2 ANQGSEA. The V segment lost 7 bases and the J segment 4 bases; nucleotides outside the gene matches: 10. The CDR3 protein is CSGKQGAHITEAFF. The CDR3 nucleotides are TGCAGCGGGAAACAGGGGGCGCATATCACTGAAGCTTTCTTT.

This clonotype was seen at least ten times. The chain couples TRBV5-1 to TRBJ2-3; TRBD1 matches at 11 bases. This CDR3 spans 16 amino acids. Germline loops: CDR1 SGHRS, CDR2 YFSETQ. The trim removed 0 bases at V and 3 bases at J, leaving 3 bases unmatched. CDR3: CASSLGGQGATDTQYF. The CDR3, as DNA: TGCGCCAGCAGCTTGGGCGGACAGGGGGCAACAGATACGCAGTATTTT.

CDR3 bases: TGCAGTGCGATACTAGCGGGGCCCTCCTACGAGCAGTACTTC. Translation gives CSAILAGPSYEQYF. The chain couples TRBV20-1 to TRBJ2-7, with TRBD2 matching 10 bases. Trimming took 6 bases from V and 0 from J; bases not matched to a gene: 5. The CDR3 is 14 amino acids. Germline assignment: CDR1 DFQATT and CDR2 SNEGSKA (reference sequence).

This clonotype occurred many times. The V call is TRBV6-2 or TRBV6-3, the J call TRBJ2-7; D unclear. Trimming left V 8 bases short and J 3 bases short, with 5 bases between. The V gene's germline CDR1 is MNHEY and CDR2 SVGEGT. The CDR3 is 10 amino acids. The DNA for the CDR3 is TGTGCCAGCGCCGGCTACGAGCAGTACTTC. This sequence encodes CASAGYEQYF.